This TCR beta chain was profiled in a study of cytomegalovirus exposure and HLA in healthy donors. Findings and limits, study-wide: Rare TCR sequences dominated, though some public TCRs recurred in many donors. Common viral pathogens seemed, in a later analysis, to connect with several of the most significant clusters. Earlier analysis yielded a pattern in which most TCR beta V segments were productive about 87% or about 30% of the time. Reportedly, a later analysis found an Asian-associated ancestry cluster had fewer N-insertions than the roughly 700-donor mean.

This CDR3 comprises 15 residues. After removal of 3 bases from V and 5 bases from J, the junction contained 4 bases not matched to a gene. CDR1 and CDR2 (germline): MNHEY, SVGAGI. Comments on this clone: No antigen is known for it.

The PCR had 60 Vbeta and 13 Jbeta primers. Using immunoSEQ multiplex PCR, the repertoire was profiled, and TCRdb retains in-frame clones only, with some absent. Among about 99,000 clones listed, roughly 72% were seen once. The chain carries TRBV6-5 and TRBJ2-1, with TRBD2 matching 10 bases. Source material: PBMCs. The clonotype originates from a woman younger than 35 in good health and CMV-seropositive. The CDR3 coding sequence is TGTGCCAGCAGTTATAGGCTAGCGGGAGACAATGAGCAGTTCTTC. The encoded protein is CASSYRLAGDNEQFF.